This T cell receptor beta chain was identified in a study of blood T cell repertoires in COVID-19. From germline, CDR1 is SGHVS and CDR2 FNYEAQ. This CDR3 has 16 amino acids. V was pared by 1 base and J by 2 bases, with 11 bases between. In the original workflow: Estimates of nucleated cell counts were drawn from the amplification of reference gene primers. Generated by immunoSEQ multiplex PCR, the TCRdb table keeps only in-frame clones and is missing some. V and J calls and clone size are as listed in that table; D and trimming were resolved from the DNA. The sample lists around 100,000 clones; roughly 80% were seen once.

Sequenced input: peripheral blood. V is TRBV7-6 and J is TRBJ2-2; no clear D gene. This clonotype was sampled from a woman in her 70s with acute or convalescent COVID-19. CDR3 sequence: CASSLDGTLNTGELFF. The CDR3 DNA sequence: TGTGCCAGCAGCTTAGATGGTACTCTCAACACCGGGGAGCTGTTTTTT.